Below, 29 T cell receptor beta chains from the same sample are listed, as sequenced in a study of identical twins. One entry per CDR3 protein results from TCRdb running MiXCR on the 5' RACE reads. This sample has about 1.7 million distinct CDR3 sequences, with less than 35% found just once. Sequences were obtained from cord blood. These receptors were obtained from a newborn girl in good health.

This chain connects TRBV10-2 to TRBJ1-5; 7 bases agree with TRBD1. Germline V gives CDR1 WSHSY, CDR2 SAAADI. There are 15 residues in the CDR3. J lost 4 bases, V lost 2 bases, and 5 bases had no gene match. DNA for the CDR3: TGCGCCAGCAGTGAGGCGGGACAGAGAAATCAGCCCCAGCATTTT. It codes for CASSEAGQRNQPQHF.

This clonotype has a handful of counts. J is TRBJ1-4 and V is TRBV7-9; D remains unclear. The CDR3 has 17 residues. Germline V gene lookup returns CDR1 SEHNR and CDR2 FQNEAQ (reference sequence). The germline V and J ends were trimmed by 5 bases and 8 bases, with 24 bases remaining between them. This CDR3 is CASSDLGGSPMGEKLFF. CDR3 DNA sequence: TGTGCCAGCAGCGATTTGGGAGGCAGCCCAATGGGGGAAAAACTGTTTTTT.

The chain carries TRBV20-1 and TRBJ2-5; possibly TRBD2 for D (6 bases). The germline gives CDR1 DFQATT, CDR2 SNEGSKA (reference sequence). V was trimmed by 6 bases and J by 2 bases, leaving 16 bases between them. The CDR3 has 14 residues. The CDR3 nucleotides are TGCAGTGCCTCCCGAGACGGGACTCAAGAGACCCAGTACTTC. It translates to CSASRDGTQETQYF.

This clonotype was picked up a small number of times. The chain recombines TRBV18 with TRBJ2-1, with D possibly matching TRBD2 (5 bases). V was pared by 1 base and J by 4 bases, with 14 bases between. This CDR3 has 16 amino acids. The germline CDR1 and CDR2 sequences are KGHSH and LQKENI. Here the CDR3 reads CASSPRSGPPYNEQFF. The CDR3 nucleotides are TGTGCCAGCTCACCACGAAGCGGCCCCCCTTACAATGAGCAGTTCTTC. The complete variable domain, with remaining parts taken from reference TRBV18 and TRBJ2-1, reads NAGVMQNPRHLVRRRGQEARLRCSPMKGHSHVYWYRQLPEEGLKFMVYLQKENIIDESGMPKERFSAEFPKEGPSILRIQQVVRGDSAAYFCASSPRSGPPYNEQFFGPGTRLTVL.

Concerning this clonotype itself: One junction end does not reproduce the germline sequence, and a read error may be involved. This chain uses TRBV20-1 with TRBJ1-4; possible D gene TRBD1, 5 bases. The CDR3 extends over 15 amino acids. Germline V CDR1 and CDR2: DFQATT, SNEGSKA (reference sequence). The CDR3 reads CSARVWGQRNEKLFF. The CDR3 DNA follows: TGTAGTGCTAGAGTCTGGGGCCAGCGTAATGAAAAACTGTTTTTT.

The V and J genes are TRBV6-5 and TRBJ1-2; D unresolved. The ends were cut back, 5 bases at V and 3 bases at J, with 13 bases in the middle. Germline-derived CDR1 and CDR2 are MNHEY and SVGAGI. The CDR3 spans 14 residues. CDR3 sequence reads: CASSPVREYYGYTF. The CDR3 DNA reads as TGTGCCAGCAGTCCCGTCCGGGAATACTATGGCTACACCTTC.

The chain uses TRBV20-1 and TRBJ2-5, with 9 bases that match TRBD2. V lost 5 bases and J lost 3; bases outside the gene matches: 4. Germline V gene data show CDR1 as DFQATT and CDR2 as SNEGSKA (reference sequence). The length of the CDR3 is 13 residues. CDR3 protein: CSAPERGEETQYF. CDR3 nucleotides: TGCAGTGCTCCCGAGCGGGGGGAAGAGACCCAGTACTTC.

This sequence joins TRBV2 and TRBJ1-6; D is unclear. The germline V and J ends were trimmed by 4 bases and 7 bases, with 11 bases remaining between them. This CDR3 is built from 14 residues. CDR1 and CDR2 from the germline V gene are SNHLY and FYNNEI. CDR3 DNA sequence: TGTGCCAGCAGTGTCGGGCAGACCAATTCACCCCTCCACTTT. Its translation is CASSVGQTNSPLHF.

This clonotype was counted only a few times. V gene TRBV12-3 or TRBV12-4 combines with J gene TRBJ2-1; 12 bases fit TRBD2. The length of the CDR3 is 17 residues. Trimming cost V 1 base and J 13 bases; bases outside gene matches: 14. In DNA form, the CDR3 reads TGTGCCAGCAGTTTAGGGGCTAGCGGGAGGGCCTGGGAGACCCAGTTCTTC. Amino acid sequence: CASSLGASGRAWETQFF.

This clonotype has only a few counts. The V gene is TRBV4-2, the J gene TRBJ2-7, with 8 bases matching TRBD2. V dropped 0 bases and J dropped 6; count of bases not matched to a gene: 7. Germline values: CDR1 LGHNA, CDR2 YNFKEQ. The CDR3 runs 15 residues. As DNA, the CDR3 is TGTGCCAGCAGCCAAGATGAGGGGACTAGTTCCGAGCAGTACTTC. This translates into CASSQDEGTSSEQYF.

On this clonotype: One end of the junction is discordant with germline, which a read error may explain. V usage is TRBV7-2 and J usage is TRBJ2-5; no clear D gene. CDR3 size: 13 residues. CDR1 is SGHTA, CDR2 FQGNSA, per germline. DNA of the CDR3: TGTGCTAGCAGCTTTAGGCAGAGAGAGACCCAGTACTTC. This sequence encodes CASSFRQRETQYF.

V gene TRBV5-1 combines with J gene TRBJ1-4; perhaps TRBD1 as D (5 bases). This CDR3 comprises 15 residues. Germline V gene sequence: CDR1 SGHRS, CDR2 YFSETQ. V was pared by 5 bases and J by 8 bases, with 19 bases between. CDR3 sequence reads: CASRTAGQGEEKLFF. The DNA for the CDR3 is TGCGCCAGCAGGACCGCCGGGCAGGGAGAAGAAAAACTGTTTTTT.

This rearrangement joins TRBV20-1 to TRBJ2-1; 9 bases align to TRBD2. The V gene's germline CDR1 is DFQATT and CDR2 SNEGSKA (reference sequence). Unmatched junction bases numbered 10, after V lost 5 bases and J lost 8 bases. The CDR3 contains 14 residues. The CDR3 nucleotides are TGCAGTGCTCTCGGTAGCGGGAGTTTAGATGAGCAGTTCTTC. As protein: CSALGSGSLDEQFF.

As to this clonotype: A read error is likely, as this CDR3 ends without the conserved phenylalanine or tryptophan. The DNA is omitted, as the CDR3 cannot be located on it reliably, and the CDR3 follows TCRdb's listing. The CDR3 is CASSSQPDLWGYTFGS. The chain joins TRBV7-9 to TRBJ2-1; the DNA was not used to check the table's D call, TRBD1. From its first to its last residue, the CDR3 has 16 amino acids. Germline loops: CDR1 SEHNR, CDR2 FQNEAQ (reference sequence).

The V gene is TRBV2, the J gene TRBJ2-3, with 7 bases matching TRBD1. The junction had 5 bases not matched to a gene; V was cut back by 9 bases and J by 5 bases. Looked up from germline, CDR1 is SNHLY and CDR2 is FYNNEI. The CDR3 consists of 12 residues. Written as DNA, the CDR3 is TGTGCCAGGACAGGGTTGGGAGATACGCAGTATTTT. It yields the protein CARTGLGDTQYF.

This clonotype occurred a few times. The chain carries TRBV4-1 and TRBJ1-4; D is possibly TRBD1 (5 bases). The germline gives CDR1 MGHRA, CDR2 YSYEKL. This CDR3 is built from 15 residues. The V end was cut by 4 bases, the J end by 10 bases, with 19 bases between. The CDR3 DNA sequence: TGCGCCAGCAGCCGGACTATAGCCCAGGGAGGAAAACTGTTTTTT. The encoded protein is CASSRTIAQGGKLFF.

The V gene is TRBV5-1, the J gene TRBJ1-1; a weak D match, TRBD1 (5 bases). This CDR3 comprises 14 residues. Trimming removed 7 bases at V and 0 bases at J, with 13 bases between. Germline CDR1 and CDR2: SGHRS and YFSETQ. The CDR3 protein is CASGEGWMNTEAFF. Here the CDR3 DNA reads TGCGCCAGCGGGGAGGGGTGGATGAACACTGAAGCTTTCTTT.

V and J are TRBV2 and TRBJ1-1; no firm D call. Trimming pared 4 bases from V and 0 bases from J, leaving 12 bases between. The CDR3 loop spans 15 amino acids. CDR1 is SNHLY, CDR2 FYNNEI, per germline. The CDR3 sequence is CASSVGDNMNTEAFF. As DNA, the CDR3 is TGTGCCAGCAGTGTAGGTGACAACATGAACACTGAAGCTTTCTTT.

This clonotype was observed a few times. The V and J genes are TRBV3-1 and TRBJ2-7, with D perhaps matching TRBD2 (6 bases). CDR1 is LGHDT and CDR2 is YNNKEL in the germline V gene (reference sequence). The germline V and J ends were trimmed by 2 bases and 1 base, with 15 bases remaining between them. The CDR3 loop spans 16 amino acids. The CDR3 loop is CASSQPEGRASYEQYF. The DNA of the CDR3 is TGTGCCAGCAGCCAACCGGAGGGACGGGCTTCCTACGAGCAGTACTTC.

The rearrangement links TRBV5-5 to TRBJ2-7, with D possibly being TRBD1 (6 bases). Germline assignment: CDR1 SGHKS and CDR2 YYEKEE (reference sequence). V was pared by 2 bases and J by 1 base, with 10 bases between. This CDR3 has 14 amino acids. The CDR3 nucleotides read TGTGCCAGCAGCTTCTGGGACACATCCTACGAGCAGTACTTC. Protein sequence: CASSFWDTSYEQYF.

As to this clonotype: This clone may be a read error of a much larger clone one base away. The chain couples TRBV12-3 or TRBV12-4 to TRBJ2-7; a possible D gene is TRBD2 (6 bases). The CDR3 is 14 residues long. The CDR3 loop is CASILGTGRYEQYF. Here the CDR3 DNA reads TGTGCCAGCATTTTAGGGACTGGCCGATACGAGCAGTACTTC.

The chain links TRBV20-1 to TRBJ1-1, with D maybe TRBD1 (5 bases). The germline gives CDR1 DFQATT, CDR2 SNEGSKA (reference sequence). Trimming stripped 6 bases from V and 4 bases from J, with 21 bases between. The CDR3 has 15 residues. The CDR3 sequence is CSAKGSPGRGTEAFF. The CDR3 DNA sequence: TGCAGTGCCAAGGGGTCGCCGGGGAGGGGCACTGAAGCTTTCTTT.

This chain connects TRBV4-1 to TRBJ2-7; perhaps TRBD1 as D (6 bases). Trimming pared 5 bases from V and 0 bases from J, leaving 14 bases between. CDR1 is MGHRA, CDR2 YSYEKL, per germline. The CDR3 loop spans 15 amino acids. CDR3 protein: CASSYLQQGSYEQYF. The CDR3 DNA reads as TGCGCCAGCAGCTACCTCCAACAGGGCTCCTACGAGCAGTACTTC.

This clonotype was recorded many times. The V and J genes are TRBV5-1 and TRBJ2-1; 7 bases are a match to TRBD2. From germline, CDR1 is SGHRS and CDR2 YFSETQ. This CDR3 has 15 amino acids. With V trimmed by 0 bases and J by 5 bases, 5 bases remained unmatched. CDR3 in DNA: TGCGCCAGCAGCTTGGGTCTAGCGGAAAACAATGAGCAGTTCTTC. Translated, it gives CASSLGLAENNEQFF. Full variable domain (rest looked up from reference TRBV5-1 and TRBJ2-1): KAGVTQTPRYLIKTRGQQVTLSCSPISGHRSVSWYQQTPGQGLQFLFEYFSETQRNKGNFPGRFSGRQFSNSRSEMNVSTLELGDSALYLCASSLGLAENNEQFFGPGTRLTVL.

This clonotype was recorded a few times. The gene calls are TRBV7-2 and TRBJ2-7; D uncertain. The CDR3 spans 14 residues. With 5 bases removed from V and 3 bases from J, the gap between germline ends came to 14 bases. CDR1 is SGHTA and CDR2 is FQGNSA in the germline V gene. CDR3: CASSPLGPFYEQYF. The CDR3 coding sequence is TGTGCCAGCAGCCCGCTTGGACCCTTCTACGAGCAGTACTTC.

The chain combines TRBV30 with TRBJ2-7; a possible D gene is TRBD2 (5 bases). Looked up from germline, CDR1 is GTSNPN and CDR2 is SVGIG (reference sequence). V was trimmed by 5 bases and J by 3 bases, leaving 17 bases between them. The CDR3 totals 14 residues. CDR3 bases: TGTGCCTGGGGCCCGGGGTCCCTCCTCTACGAGCAGTACTTC. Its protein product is CAWGPGSLLYEQYF. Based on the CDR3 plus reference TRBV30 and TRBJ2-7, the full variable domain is SQTIHQWPATLVQPVGSPLSLECTVEGTSNPNLYWYRQAAGRGLQLLFYSVGIGQISSEVPQNLSASRPQDRQFILSSKKLLLSDSGFYLCAWGPGSLLYEQYFGPGTRLTVT.

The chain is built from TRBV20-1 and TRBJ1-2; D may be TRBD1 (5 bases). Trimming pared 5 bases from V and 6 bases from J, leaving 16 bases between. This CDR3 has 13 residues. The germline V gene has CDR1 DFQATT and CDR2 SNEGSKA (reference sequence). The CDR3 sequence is CSAPRDSGNGYTF. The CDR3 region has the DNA TGCAGTGCTCCGAGGGACTCAGGGAATGGCTACACCTTC.

The CDR3 region has the DNA TGTGCCAGCAGTTTACAGGGGACTTGGGGGGCGCGTTACGAGCAGTACTTC. Translating it yields CASSLQGTWGARYEQYF. This sequence joins TRBV27 and TRBJ2-7; the D call may be TRBD1 or TRBD2 (6 bases each). This CDR3 spans 17 amino acids. The germline V and J ends were trimmed by 2 bases and 4 bases, with 21 bases remaining between them. CDR1 MNHEY and CDR2 SMNVEV come from the germline V gene (reference sequence).

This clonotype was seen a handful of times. CDR3 nucleotides: TGTGCCAGCAGCGCACTTCTGGGGGCTAACTATGGCTACACCTTC. Protein: CASSALLGANYGYTF. The chain links TRBV6-1 to TRBJ1-2; weak D call: TRBD1 (5 bases). Germline V gene lookup returns CDR1 MNHNS and CDR2 SASEGT. The V and J ends lost 6 bases and 0 bases respectively, with 14 bases between them. The CDR3 runs to 15 residues.